This section outlines one T cell receptor beta chain sequence together with its context. This clonotype has at least ten counts. What antigen it recognizes has not been identified. No much larger clone exists at a distance of one base, and base qualities are not known. Stable Graves' hyperthyroidism was defined as no progression to ophthalmopathy during 18 months of follow-up. Hyperthyroidism patients were newly diagnosed, with disease duration under 2 months, and aged 18 to 65 years. The study excluded patients with uncontrolled infections, other autoimmune diseases, pregnancy or lactation. Clinical symptoms, serum thyroxine and TRAb, thyroid ultrasound, and orbital computed tomography formed the basis for the diagnoses. PBMCs were isolated from 10 ml of fresh peripheral blood by Ficoll-Paque density gradient centrifugation. Trizol reagent was used to extract total RNA, and RNA quality was then checked on an Agilent 2100 Bioanalyzer.

TCR beta CDR3 regions were amplified from RNA transcripts. A first-round RT-PCR of the TCR CDR3 used the HTBI primer set with the Qiagen OneStep RT-PCR kit. Libraries were constructed in a second round of multiplex PCR, after which size selection and purification were performed. Paired-end sequencing of the libraries was performed with 100 bp reads on an Illumina HiSeq2000. In the authors' own workflow: SOAPnuke was used to process the raw data, removing reads that contained adapters or uncalled bases, had a mean Phred below 15, or lacked an exact match to the constant primer or identifier. High-quality paired reads were merged using COPE v1.2.5, and each unique nucleotide sequence was defined as a clonotype. MiTCR v1.1 was used to align clonotypes to the IMGT TRBV, TRBD and TRBJ reference segments. The analysis was restricted to V-J combinations with a frequency above 0.0001, which together covered 99% to 99.2% of the repertoires. A TCS score was defined as the ratio between F50 (clonal expansion) and ExV (chaos), using BLOSUM62-based TCRdist between CDR3 peptides within each V-J. Welch's t-statistics and random forest reduced around 520 V-J features to 10 to 15, which were used in a naive Bayes classifier (R e1071). TCRdb passed the public sequencing reads through fastp at Q25 and MiXCR, retaining productive beta sequences. Under each unique CDR3 protein, matching rows form one entry showing the most common genes and DNA. These V and J calls rely on TCRdb rather than the paper's analysis. This sample lists about 350,000 distinct CDR3 sequences; approximately 15% were detected once. Just under 25% of the sample is in the top ten clones.

This sample was included in a study of T cells in Graves' hyperthyroidism and ophthalmopathy (dated by TCRdb to about 2019). Background on the whole study: Peripheral blood samples were taken at the time of initial diagnosis, prior to any treatment. TCR V-J signatures able to tell the groups apart were searched for in a discovery cohort of 90 to 100 patients, of whom 43 had Graves' ophthalmopathy and about 60 had stable Graves' hyperthyroidism. Prospective prediction of ophthalmopathy was tested in an independent validation cohort of 18 to 20 hyperthyroidism patients and around 16 patients who later progressed to ophthalmopathy. For training and testing, the 80 to 100 patients in the discovery cohort were randomly divided in a 7:3 ratio. The study also compared thyroid tissue and blood T-cell repertoires from several Graves' hyperthyroidism patients. After sampling, hyperthyroidism patients received methimazole starting at 30 mg daily, and ophthalmopathy patients received high-dose intravenous methylprednisolone. According to the paper, TCR Vbeta CDR3 sequencing was carried out on about 140 peripheral blood samples, which came from 40 to 45 ophthalmopathy, around 75 hyperthyroidism and about 17 progressor patients. Results the study describes overall, beyond this receptor: Sample size was not statistically predetermined, and investigators were not blinded to group allocation. In validation, progression to ophthalmopathy was predicted by the model with approximately 67% sensitivity and under 85% specificity, a median of roughly 6.4 months before onset. Most expanded thyroid clonotypes (frequency above 0.001) were also found in blood, which suggests that blood repertoires may mirror thyroid immune responses. In cross-validation, a model built on a 13 V-J signature told ophthalmopathy apart from stable hyperthyroidism with roughly 87% sensitivity and 81% to 82% specificity, and in testing the same model reached 80%/75%.

CDR1 and CDR2, looked up from the germline V gene, are SGHAT and FQNNGV. V loses 8 bases, J loses 8 bases, and the germline ends lie 10 bases apart. The CDR3 has 11 amino acids, counting the end cysteine and phenylalanine. The CDR3 DNA has 33 bases and is translated from base 1. The clonotype originates from a woman in her twenties or thirties with Graves' hyperthyroidism. Source material: blood. The rearranged chain carries TRBV11-2 and TRBJ2-1, with TRBD2 perhaps the D gene, on 5 matching bases. In nucleotide form, the sequence is TGTGCCAGCCAACTAGAGGATGAGCAGTTCTTC. It specifies CASQLEDEQFF.